Below, one T cell receptor (beta chain) is given with its context. Its antigen remains unknown. Germline V gives CDR1 SGHAT, CDR2 FQNNGV. V shed 2 bases and J shed 11 bases, with 15 bases lying between them. This CDR3 has 13 residues. This sample was taken from a study of post-analysis software for immune sequencing data. Looking at the study overall: The courses of disease that were included comprised relapsing-remitting, secondary progressive and progressive-relapsing multiple sclerosis.

General study results and limits: In patients, about five TRBV segments were more frequent than in controls, with TRBV5-6, TRBV5-1 and TRBV20-1 among them. The study found significantly lower normalized Chao1 diversity in multiple sclerosis patients than in controls. The F measure placed samples prepared in the same batch into strongly shared clusters.

TCR beta cDNA libraries had unique molecular identifiers. T cells, about 0.95 to 10 million of them, yielded 500,000 to 600,000 cDNA molecules. TCRdb re-analysed the PCR reads in MiXCR, keeping a single row per CDR3 protein. The sample lists hundreds of thousands of distinct CDR3 sequences, about 40% seen once, with approximately 4.6% in the top ten. The TCR was taken from a girl aged 10 to 17 with multiple sclerosis. Specimen: blood. V is TRBV11-2 and J is TRBJ1-1, with D tentatively TRBD1 (5 bases). In DNA, the CDR3 is TGTGCCAGCAGCTTATCCCGCGGGGCGTCGGCTTTCTTT. It codes for CASSLSRGASAFF.